This T cell receptor beta chain was captured in a study of CD8+ T cells in alopecia areata. The wider study: Treated patients' severity was scored by percentage of affected scalp area. Study-wide results and limits: In blood and scalp, many expanded lesional clones persisted during tofacitinib.

As for treatment: oral pan-JAK inhibitor, 5-10 mg twice daily. Lesional scalp punch biopsies and peripheral blood came from alopecia areata patients. About this clone itself: What it recognizes is unknown.

Extracted from the samples, RNA was reverse transcribed into cDNA to serve as the sequencing template. Method: immunoSEQ multiplex PCR; TCRdb's copy keeps in-frame clones and lacks some. The table includes about 100,000 clones, 60% detected once. Deletions cut 8 bases from V and 1 base from J, with 5 bases between. CDR1 is MNHNS and CDR2 is SASEGT in the germline V gene. The CDR3 runs 12 residues. The TCR sequence derives from a human donor with alopecia areata. This sample comprised CD8+ T cells sorted from blood, obtained at roughly week 55, from a patient treated with tofacitinib. The rearrangement joins TRBV6-1 to TRBJ2-2; a possible D gene is TRBD1 (5 bases). CDR3 DNA sequence: TGTGCCAGCGACAGGAACACCGGGGAGCTGTTTTTT. Residues: CASDRNTGELFF.